This T cell receptor beta chain was documented in a study of PD-L1 blockade in urothelial cancer. Assay: immunoSEQ multiplex PCR; the TCRdb copy retains only in-frame clones and omits some. The table has about 90,000 clones, approximately 87% seen once; the top ten hold 8.4%. CDR3 size: 15 residues. Germline-derived CDR1 and CDR2 are MGHDK and SYGVNS. V trimming: 4 bases; J trimming: 5 bases; junction bases outside the gene matches: 7. Time point described: peripheral blood 6 weeks after treatment start. The receptor was isolated from a man in his sixties or seventies with urothelial cancer. The J gene is TRBJ2-5, the V gene TRBV25-1, with TRBD2 identical over 10 bases. The sample in question was PBMCs, obtained around atezolizumab (anti-PD-L1) treatment. The CDR3 sequence is CASSVASGSGETQYF. CDR3 sequence (DNA): TGTGCCAGCAGTGTGGCTAGCGGGAGTGGTGAGACCCAGTACTTC.